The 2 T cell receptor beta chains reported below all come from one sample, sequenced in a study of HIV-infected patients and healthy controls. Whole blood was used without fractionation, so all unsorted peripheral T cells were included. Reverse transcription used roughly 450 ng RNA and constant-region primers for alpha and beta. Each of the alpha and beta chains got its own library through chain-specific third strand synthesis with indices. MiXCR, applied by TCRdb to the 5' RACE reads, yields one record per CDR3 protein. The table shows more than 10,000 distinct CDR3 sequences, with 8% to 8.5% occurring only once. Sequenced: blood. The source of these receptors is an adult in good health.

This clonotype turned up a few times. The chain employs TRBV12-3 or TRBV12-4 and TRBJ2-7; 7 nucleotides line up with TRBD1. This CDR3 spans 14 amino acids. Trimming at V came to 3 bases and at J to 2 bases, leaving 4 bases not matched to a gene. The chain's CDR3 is CASSLGTAPYEQYF. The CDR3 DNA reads TGTGCCAGCAGTTTGGGGACAGCCCCCTACGAGCAGTACTTC.

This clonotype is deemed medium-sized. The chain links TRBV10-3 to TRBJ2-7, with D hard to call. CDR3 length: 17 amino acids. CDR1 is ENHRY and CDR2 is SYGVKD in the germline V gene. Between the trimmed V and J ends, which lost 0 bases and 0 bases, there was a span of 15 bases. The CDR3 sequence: CAISESLVGQSSYEQYF. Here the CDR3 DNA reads TGTGCCATCAGTGAGTCGCTTGTGGGCCAAAGCTCCTACGAGCAGTACTTC.